This T cell receptor beta chain was sequenced in a study of T cell repertoires in cytomegalovirus infection. Overall study: Newly reported HLA-C-restricted and thoroughly characterized HLA-B-restricted CMV epitopes were employed. In public TCR beta signatures, there were indications of both CMV infection and matching HLA type.

General study results and limits: The cumulative frequency of public TCR beta families identified carriers of CMV plus the relevant HLA.

About this clonotype itself: Its antigen remains unidentified.

MiXCR, applied by TCRdb to the reads, yields one record per CDR3 protein. The sample yields fewer than 950,000 distinct CDR3 sequences, about 33% seen once. CDR1 and CDR2 from the germline V gene are LGHDT and YNNKEL (reference sequence). The CDR3 runs to 19 residues. J gave up 0 bases and V 1 base, and 10 bases lay outside the gene matches. The TCR was taken from a human donor in good health (CMV status not recorded). Some clones in this sample may be carry-over from other donors' samples. This sequence joins TRBV3-1 and TRBJ2-2, with 8 nucleotides matching TRBD2. Source: cultured CD8+ T cells from PBMCs, taken from culture after CMV antigen stimulation. CDR3 sequence reads: CASSQVRGGRMANTGELFF. CDR3 sequence (DNA): TGTGCCAGCAGCCAAGTTCGGGGGGGGCGAATGGCGAACACCGGGGAGCTGTTTTTT.